Listed below are T cell receptor beta chains from one sample, sequenced in a study of T cell changes during pregnancy in multiple sclerosis. The data were produced by immunoSEQ multiplex PCR, yet TCRdb's version contains in-frame clones alone and is incomplete. The table has around 66,000 clones, roughly 91% seen once. The sample in question was peripheral blood, obtained after pregnancy. The receptors were sampled from a female donor in good health, enrolled as a control in a pregnancy study. CDR3s include the opening cysteine and the closing phenylalanine or tryptophan.

j_call v_call cdr3_aa
TRBJ2-5 TRBV5-1 CASSPRGYQETQYF
TRBJ1-6 TRBV14 CASSQDRTAQLHF
TRBJ1-2 TRBV30 CAWERDGYTF
TRBJ2-2 TRBV4-3 CASSQGRGTGGRRLFF
TRBJ1-1 TRBV27 CASSFRGVWDTEAFF
TRBJ2-7 TRBV4-1 CASSQTRDRVGYEQYF
TRBJ2-1 TRBV5-6 CASSLGYGYNEQFF
TRBJ1-4 TRBV9 CASSLETGTNEKLFF
TRBJ2-4 TRBV5-6 CASSSREGAGAKNIQYF
TRBJ2-5 TRBV6-5 CASSYRNRGETQYF
TRBJ1-2 TRBV5-4 CASSLNSGVVGYTF
TRBJ2-1 TRBV9 CASSVSSGEYNEQFF
TRBJ2-1 TRBV7-9 CASSRSTGVNEQFF
TRBJ1-1 TRBV5-8 CASSATGERDTEAFF
TRBJ1-6 TRBV6-1 CASTVNGSPLHF
TRBJ1-6 TRBV11-2 CASSFSGDNSPLHF
TRBJ2-1 TRBV20-1 CSARPRVEQFF
TRBJ1-2 TRBV23-1 CASSDPETGGRSGYTF
TRBJ2-1 TRBV4-1 CASSPFGVNEQFF
TRBJ2-7 TRBV7-3 CASSLGTGFPYEQYF
TRBJ1-1 TRBV5-1 CASSDRDRTMNTEAFF
TRBJ1-3 TRBV4-1 CASSQRRGGFLSGNTIYF
TRBJ2-3 TRBV7-2 CASSLASRLAGAPGGSTDTQYF
TRBJ2-1 TRBV5-5 CASSGGDSYNEQFF
TRBJ1-1 TRBV5-8 CASSFPQNTEAFF
TRBJ2-3 TRBV7-9 CASTSTDTQYF
TRBJ2-3 TRBV6-5 CASNPGTGWEYF
TRBJ1-2 TRBV11-2 CASSLGFQKHGYTF
TRBJ2-5 TRBV6-5 CASSYGGKETQYF